This T cell receptor beta chain was found in a study of blood T cell repertoires in COVID-19. Across the study: Sample material is recorded as cDNA or gDNA derived from T cells, B-cell-depleted T cells, or PBMCs.

Original handling: Estimated nucleated cell counts came from reference gene primer amplification. TCRdb's table, derived via immunoSEQ multiplex PCR, lists solely in-frame clones and lacks some. For V, J and clone size, that table is used; D and trimming come from the DNA. The data show a few hundred thousand clones, 85% seen once. From germline, CDR1 is MNHEY and CDR2 SVGAGI. The V end was cut by 2 bases, the J end by 4 bases, with 11 bases between. CDR3 length: 14 residues. Sequencing input: peripheral blood. The chain joins TRBV6-5 to TRBJ1-1; no clear D. This receptor was obtained from a middle-aged man who had recovered from COVID-19. CDR3 coding DNA: TGTGCCAGCAGTTACGAGGGCATTGGCACTGAAGCTTTCTTT. Translation gives CASSYEGIGTEAFF.